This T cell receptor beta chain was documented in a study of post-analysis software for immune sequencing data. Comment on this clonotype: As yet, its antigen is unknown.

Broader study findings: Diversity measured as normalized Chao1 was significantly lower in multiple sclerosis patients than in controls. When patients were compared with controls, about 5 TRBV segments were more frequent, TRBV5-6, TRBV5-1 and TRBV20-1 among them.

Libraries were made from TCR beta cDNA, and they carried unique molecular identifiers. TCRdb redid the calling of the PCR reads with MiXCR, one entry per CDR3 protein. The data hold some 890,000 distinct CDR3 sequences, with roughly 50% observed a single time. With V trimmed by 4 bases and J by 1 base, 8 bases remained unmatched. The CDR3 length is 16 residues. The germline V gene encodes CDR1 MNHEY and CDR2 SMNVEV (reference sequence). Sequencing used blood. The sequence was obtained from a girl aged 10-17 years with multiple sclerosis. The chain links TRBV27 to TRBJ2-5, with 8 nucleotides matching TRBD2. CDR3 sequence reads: CASSSSGGASQETQYF. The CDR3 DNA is TGTGCCAGCAGTTCCTCCGGGGGGGCAAGCCAAGAGACCCAGTACTTC.